The rows below give T cell receptor beta chains drawn from one sample of a study of cytomegalovirus exposure and HLA in healthy donors. Only in-frame clones appear in the TCRdb table, and some are missing; sequencing was by immunoSEQ multiplex PCR. Among about 120,000 clones, approximately 70% were seen once, and the ten largest hold roughly 10%. Sequencing input: PBMCs. These receptors were obtained from a woman between 40 and 55 years old in good health and CMV-seropositive. Each CDR3 is given with its conserved first and last residue. D genes are given only for firm matches. Clone size is stated in some rows and not others, as once, few, many or a class when expanded.

clone_size: NA; v_call: TRBV19; j_call: TRBJ1-1; d_call: NA; cdr3_length: 13; cdr3_aa: CASTHGRGTAAFF
clone_size: NA; v_call: TRBV5-4; j_call: TRBJ2-7; d_call: TRBD1; cdr3_length: 16; cdr3_aa: CASSSRQGSAPYEQYF
clone_size: few; v_call: TRBV6-1; j_call: TRBJ1-2; d_call: NA; cdr3_length: 13; cdr3_aa: CANGLSGSNGYTF
clone_size: NA; v_call: TRBV14; j_call: TRBJ2-6; d_call: TRBD1; cdr3_length: 17; cdr3_aa: CASSQDRGQAGANVLTF
clone_size: NA; v_call: TRBV7-9; j_call: TRBJ2-2; d_call: NA; cdr3_length: 16; cdr3_aa: CASSRLGPGSTGELFF
clone_size: NA; v_call: TRBV27; j_call: TRBJ2-2; d_call: NA; cdr3_length: 18; cdr3_aa: CASSSYRAHEHHTGELFF
clone_size: NA; v_call: TRBV7-6; j_call: TRBJ2-4; d_call: NA; cdr3_length: 18; cdr3_aa: CASSLPIGAGSAKNIQYF
clone_size: few; v_call: TRBV4-3; j_call: NA; d_call: TRBD2; cdr3_length: 16; cdr3_aa: CASSRGLAGGINEQYF
clone_size: NA; v_call: TRBV29-1; j_call: TRBJ1-1; d_call: NA; cdr3_length: 12; cdr3_aa: CSAGRGNTEAFF
clone_size: NA; v_call: TRBV27; j_call: TRBJ1-5; d_call: NA; cdr3_length: 17; cdr3_aa: CASSLKFWDGGGQPQHF
clone_size: few; v_call: TRBV27; j_call: NA; d_call: TRBD2; cdr3_length: 14; cdr3_aa: CASSSGTSVNEQYF
clone_size: few; v_call: TRBV4-1; j_call: TRBJ2-1; d_call: NA; cdr3_length: 15; cdr3_aa: CASSQVLSGYNEQFF
clone_size: NA; v_call: TRBV11-3; j_call: TRBJ1-1; d_call: TRBD1; cdr3_length: 13; cdr3_aa: CASSYRGNTEAFF
clone_size: NA; v_call: TRBV18; j_call: TRBJ2-2; d_call: NA; cdr3_length: 15; cdr3_aa: CASSPLTAGTGELFF
clone_size: once; v_call: TRBV11-2; j_call: TRBJ1-3; d_call: NA; cdr3_length: 15; cdr3_aa: CASSLQQVSGNTIYF
clone_size: NA; v_call: TRBV12-5; j_call: TRBJ2-1; d_call: TRBD2; cdr3_length: 15; cdr3_aa: CASGLGLALGDEQFF
clone_size: few; v_call: TRBV7-7; j_call: TRBJ2-2; d_call: NA; cdr3_length: 14; cdr3_aa: CASSLVGGTGELFF
clone_size: NA; v_call: TRBV5-4; j_call: TRBJ1-3; d_call: NA; cdr3_length: 15; cdr3_aa: CASSLDRVVGNTIYF
clone_size: NA; v_call: TRBV7-8; j_call: TRBJ2-7; d_call: TRBD1; cdr3_length: 16; cdr3_aa: CASSPKARTGEGEQYF
clone_size: NA; v_call: TRBV7-2; j_call: TRBJ1-4; d_call: NA; cdr3_length: 18; cdr3_aa: CASSLADRFRPADEKLFF
clone_size: NA; v_call: TRBV5-4; j_call: TRBJ2-1; d_call: TRBD2; cdr3_length: 17; cdr3_aa: CASSSGLAGAVYNEQFF
clone_size: NA; v_call: TRBV4-1; j_call: TRBJ2-7; d_call: NA; cdr3_length: 16; cdr3_aa: CASSQVVGQRGVEQYF
clone_size: NA; v_call: TRBV18; j_call: TRBJ1-2; d_call: NA; cdr3_length: 14; cdr3_aa: CASSPSIGDYGYTF
clone_size: NA; v_call: TRBV27; j_call: TRBJ2-1; d_call: TRBD2; cdr3_length: 14; cdr3_aa: CASSSPSGSDEQFF
clone_size: NA; v_call: TRBV7-8; j_call: TRBJ2-6; d_call: NA; cdr3_length: 17; cdr3_aa: CASSKSAGAAGANVLTF
clone_size: NA; v_call: TRBV19; j_call: TRBJ1-5; d_call: TRBD1; cdr3_length: 15; cdr3_aa: CASTPGQGGNQPQHF
clone_size: NA; v_call: TRBV5-1; j_call: TRBJ1-1; d_call: NA; cdr3_length: 14; cdr3_aa: CASSTTDSGVGAFF
clone_size: NA; v_call: TRBV29-1; j_call: TRBJ1-2; d_call: NA; cdr3_length: 12; cdr3_aa: CSVGQDRYGYTF
clone_size: NA; v_call: TRBV5-4; j_call: TRBJ2-1; d_call: NA; cdr3_length: 16; cdr3_aa: CASRQPRHRDYNEQFF
clone_size: once; v_call: TRBV19; j_call: TRBJ1-4; d_call: NA; cdr3_length: 16; cdr3_aa: CASRRGSPGTNEKLFF
clone_size: NA; v_call: TRBV6-1; j_call: TRBJ2-7; d_call: TRBD1; cdr3_length: 14; cdr3_aa: CASIGTGGSYEQYF
clone_size: few; v_call: TRBV4-2; j_call: TRBJ2-7; d_call: TRBD2; cdr3_length: 24; cdr3_aa: CASSLRALHSGTSGEQPRSYEQYF
clone_size: NA; v_call: TRBV7-2; j_call: TRBJ1-1; d_call: TRBD1; cdr3_length: 15; cdr3_aa: CASSQRQGGNTEAFF
clone_size: once; v_call: TRBV7-8; j_call: TRBJ2-5; d_call: NA; cdr3_length: 13; cdr3_aa: CASSLVTEETQYF
clone_size: NA; v_call: TRBV19; j_call: TRBJ1-5; d_call: NA; cdr3_length: 16; cdr3_aa: CASSFLQDTINQPQHF
clone_size: few; v_call: TRBV2; j_call: TRBJ2-7; d_call: TRBD1; cdr3_length: 13; cdr3_aa: CASGQVAPYEQYF
clone_size: NA; v_call: TRBV5-1; j_call: TRBJ1-1; d_call: TRBD1; cdr3_length: 14; cdr3_aa: CASSLTGGDTEAFF
clone_size: NA; v_call: TRBV9; j_call: TRBJ2-5; d_call: NA; cdr3_length: 14; cdr3_aa: CASSVQGGWETQYF
clone_size: few; v_call: TRBV4-3; j_call: TRBJ2-4; d_call: TRBD2; cdr3_length: 15; cdr3_aa: CASSQGREPKNIQYF
clone_size: once; v_call: TRBV6-4; j_call: TRBJ2-1; d_call: TRBD2; cdr3_length: 15; cdr3_aa: CASSRLAGAGPEQFF
clone_size: NA; v_call: TRBV28; j_call: TRBJ2-7; d_call: TRBD1; cdr3_length: 14; cdr3_aa: CASSLTGLSHEQYF
clone_size: NA; v_call: TRBV21-1; j_call: TRBJ2-3; d_call: NA; cdr3_length: 16; cdr3_aa: CASNSNFAGLTDTQYF
clone_size: NA; v_call: TRBV30; j_call: TRBJ2-5; d_call: NA; cdr3_length: 13; cdr3_aa: CAWSVVRGETQYF
clone_size: NA; v_call: TRBV7-9; j_call: TRBJ2-1; d_call: TRBD2; cdr3_length: 16; cdr3_aa: CASSLVPWEGRDEQFF
clone_size: once; v_call: TRBV15; j_call: TRBJ2-7; d_call: TRBD2; cdr3_length: 17; cdr3_aa: CATSRDGGLAGVGEQYF
clone_size: NA; v_call: TRBV2; j_call: TRBJ2-3; d_call: TRBD2; cdr3_length: 16; cdr3_aa: CASSSLATASTDTQYF
clone_size: NA; v_call: TRBV18; j_call: TRBJ2-5; d_call: TRBD2; cdr3_length: 16; cdr3_aa: CASSLGTSGSIETQYF
clone_size: NA; v_call: TRBV7-2; j_call: TRBJ1-1; d_call: NA; cdr3_length: 16; cdr3_aa: CASSLARGGAGREAFF
clone_size: NA; v_call: TRBV27; j_call: TRBJ2-3; d_call: TRBD2; cdr3_length: 15; cdr3_aa: CASSSAGEDGDTQYF
clone_size: NA; v_call: TRBV5-1; j_call: TRBJ2-1; d_call: NA; cdr3_length: 16; cdr3_aa: CASSLGLAISYNEQFF
clone_size: NA; v_call: TRBV7-6; j_call: TRBJ2-2; d_call: TRBD1; cdr3_length: 14; cdr3_aa: CASSLGQGYGELFF
clone_size: once; v_call: TRBV4-3; j_call: TRBJ2-1; d_call: TRBD2; cdr3_length: 15; cdr3_aa: CASSFRAGVSNEQFF
clone_size: NA; v_call: TRBV7-2; j_call: TRBJ2-5; d_call: NA; cdr3_length: 15; cdr3_aa: CASSPGGLARETQYF
clone_size: NA; v_call: TRBV4-3; j_call: TRBJ1-1; d_call: TRBD1; cdr3_length: 15; cdr3_aa: CASSQGTGAGTEAFF
clone_size: NA; v_call: TRBV4-2; j_call: TRBJ2-2; d_call: TRBD2; cdr3_length: 17; cdr3_aa: CASSHISLAGGTGELFF
clone_size: NA; v_call: TRBV28; j_call: TRBJ1-2; d_call: TRBD1; cdr3_length: 18; cdr3_aa: CASSSKRDRGQSDYGYTF
clone_size: NA; v_call: TRBV19; j_call: TRBJ2-5; d_call: TRBD2; cdr3_length: 16; cdr3_aa: CASSIMGAGSSETQYF
clone_size: NA; v_call: TRBV19; j_call: TRBJ2-7; d_call: TRBD2; cdr3_length: 17; cdr3_aa: CASSIRRRGGESYEQYF
clone_size: NA; v_call: TRBV4-1; j_call: TRBJ1-1; d_call: TRBD1; cdr3_length: 16; cdr3_aa: CASSLLGQPGTTEAFF
clone_size: NA; v_call: TRBV19; j_call: TRBJ2-2; d_call: TRBD2; cdr3_length: 16; cdr3_aa: CASRDSVGRGTGELFF